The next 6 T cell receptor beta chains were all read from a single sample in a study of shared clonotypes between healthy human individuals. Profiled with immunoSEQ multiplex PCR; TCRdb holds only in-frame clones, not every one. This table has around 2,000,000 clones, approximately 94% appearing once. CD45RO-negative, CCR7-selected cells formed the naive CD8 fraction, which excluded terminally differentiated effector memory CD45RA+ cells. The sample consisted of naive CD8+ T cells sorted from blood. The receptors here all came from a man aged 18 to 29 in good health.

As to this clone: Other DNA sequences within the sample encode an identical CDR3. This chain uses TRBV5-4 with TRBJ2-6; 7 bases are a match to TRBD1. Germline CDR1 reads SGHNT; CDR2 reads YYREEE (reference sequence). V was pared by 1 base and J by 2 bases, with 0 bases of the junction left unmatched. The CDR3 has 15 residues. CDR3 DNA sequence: TGTGCCAGCAGCTTGCAGGGGGCTGGGGCCAACGTCCTGACTTTC. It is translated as CASSLQGAGANVLTF.

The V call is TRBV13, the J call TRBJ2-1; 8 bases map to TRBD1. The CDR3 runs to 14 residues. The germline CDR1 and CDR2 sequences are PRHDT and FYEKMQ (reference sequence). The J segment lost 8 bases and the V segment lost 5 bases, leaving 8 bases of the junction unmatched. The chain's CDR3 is CASSTWTGTDEQFF. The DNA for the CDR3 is TGTGCCAGCAGCACCTGGACAGGGACGGATGAGCAGTTCTTC.

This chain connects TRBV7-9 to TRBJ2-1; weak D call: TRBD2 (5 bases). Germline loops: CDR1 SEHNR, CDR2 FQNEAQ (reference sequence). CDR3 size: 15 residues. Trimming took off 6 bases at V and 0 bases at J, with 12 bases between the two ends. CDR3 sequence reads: CASSSRVASYNEQFF. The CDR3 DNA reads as TGTGCCAGCAGTTCGCGGGTTGCCTCCTACAATGAGCAGTTCTTC. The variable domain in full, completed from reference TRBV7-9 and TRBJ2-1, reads DTGVSQNPRHKITKRGQNVTFRCDPISEHNRLYWYRQTLGQGPEFLTYFQNEAQLEKSRLLSDRFSAERPKGSFSTLEIQRTEQGDSAMYLCASSSRVASYNEQFFGPGTRLTVL.

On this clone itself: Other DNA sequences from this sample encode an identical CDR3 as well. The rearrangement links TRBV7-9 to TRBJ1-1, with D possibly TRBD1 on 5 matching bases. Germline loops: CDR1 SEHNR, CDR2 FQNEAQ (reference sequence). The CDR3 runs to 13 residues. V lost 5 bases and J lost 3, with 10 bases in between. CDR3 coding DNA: TGTGCCAGCAGCCCAAGAGGGGACACTGAAGCTTTCTTT. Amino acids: CASSPRGDTEAFF.

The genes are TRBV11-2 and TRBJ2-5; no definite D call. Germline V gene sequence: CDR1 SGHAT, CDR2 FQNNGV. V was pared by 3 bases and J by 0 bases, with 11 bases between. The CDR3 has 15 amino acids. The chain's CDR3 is CASSFSRWDQETQYF. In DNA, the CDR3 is TGTGCCAGCAGCTTTAGCCGGTGGGACCAAGAGACCCAGTACTTC.

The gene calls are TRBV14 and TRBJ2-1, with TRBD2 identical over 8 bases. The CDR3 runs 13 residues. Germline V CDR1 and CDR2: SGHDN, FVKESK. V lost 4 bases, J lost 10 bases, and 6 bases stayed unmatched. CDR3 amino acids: CASSPYGGGEQFF. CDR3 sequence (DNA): TGTGCCAGCAGCCCCTACGGGGGGGGAGAGCAGTTCTTC. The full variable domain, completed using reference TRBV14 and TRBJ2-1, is EAGVTQFPSHSVIEKGQTVTLRCDPISGHDNLYWYRRVMGKEIKFLLHFVKESKQDESGMPNNRFLAERTGGTYSTLKVQPAELEDSGVYFCASSPYGGGEQFFGPGTRLTVL.